These 22 T cell receptor beta chains were sequenced from one sample in a study of T-cell memory formation after mild COVID-19. TCRdb independently ran MiXCR on the 5' RACE reads; one entry per CDR3 protein. The sample yields 200,000 to 250,000 distinct CDR3 sequences, 15% seen once. Source material: PBMCs or a T cell subset sorted from them (not recorded which). Receptor source: an adult woman who had mild COVID-19 (a few samples of this study predate the infection). Cell type and time point are not known.

The gene calls are TRBV18 and TRBJ2-3, with D tentatively TRBD1 (6 bases). This CDR3 is built from 16 residues. V was clipped by 0 bases and J by 0 bases, with 10 bases between them. Germline CDR1 and CDR2: KGHSH and LQKENI. CDR3 coding DNA: TGTGCCAGCTCACCACCGCGACAGGCCAGCACAGATACGCAGTATTTT. It is translated as CASSPPRQASTDTQYF.

The J gene is TRBJ2-7, the V gene TRBV27, with D unresolved. From germline, CDR1 is MNHEY and CDR2 SMNVEV (reference sequence). The CDR3 consists of 14 residues. V gave up 5 bases and J gave up 2 bases, with 13 bases separating them. The CDR3 sequence: CASSLNLVTYEQYF. The CDR3 nucleotides are TGTGCCAGCAGTCTCAATCTGGTTACCTACGAGCAGTACTTC.

The rearrangement joins TRBV3-1 to TRBJ1-1, with a possible D match to TRBD1 (6 bases). This CDR3 spans 16 amino acids. CDR1 and CDR2 from the germline V gene are LGHDT and YNNKEL (reference sequence). With 5 bases removed from V and 1 base from J, the gap between germline ends came to 17 bases. The CDR3 region is CASSDRLTRGNTEAFF. Here the CDR3 DNA reads TGTGCCAGCAGCGATCGACTGACCAGGGGGAACACTGAAGCTTTCTTT.

This chain uses TRBV29-1 with TRBJ2-4, with D maybe TRBD1 (5 bases). V was pared by 4 bases and J by 0 bases, with 13 bases between. This CDR3 has 15 amino acids. Germline V lookup: CDR1 SQVTM, CDR2 ANQGSEA. The CDR3, as DNA: TGCAGCGTTGTGGGGCTCCCACTAGCCAAAAACATTCAGTACTTC. It is translated as CSVVGLPLAKNIQYF. Full variable domain (rest looked up from reference TRBV29-1 and TRBJ2-4): SAVISQKPSRDICQRGTSLTIQCQVDSQVTMMFWYRQQPGQSLTLIATANQGSEATYESGFVIDKFPISRPNLTFSTLTVSNMSPEDSSIYLCSVVGLPLAKNIQYFGAGTRLSVL.

The table lists this clonotype with a few counts. This chain joins TRBV30 and TRBJ1-2, with 7 positions matching TRBD1. The CDR3 runs 11 residues. Germline loops: CDR1 GTSNPN, CDR2 SVGIG (reference sequence). V lost 6 bases, J lost 4 bases, and 2 bases stayed unmatched. The CDR3 bases are TGTGCCTGCGGACAGGTCTATGGCTACACCTTC. Translated: CACGQVYGYTF.

This chain links TRBV5-1 with TRBJ2-3, with a possible D match to TRBD1 (6 bases). V was clipped by 0 bases and J by 6 bases, with 23 bases between them. Germline V gives CDR1 SGHRS, CDR2 YFSETQ. The CDR3 has 18 amino acids. CDR3 protein: CASSLGSWLGARSDTQYF. In nucleotides, the CDR3 is TGCGCCAGCAGCTTGGGATCTTGGCTGGGGGCCCGGAGTGATACGCAGTATTTT.

This sequence joins TRBV11-1 and TRBJ2-1; 13 bases are shared with TRBD2. The CDR3 covers 16 residues. V shed 5 bases and J 5 bases; nucleotides not matched to a gene: 6. Germline lookup yields CDR1 SGHAT and CDR2 FQDESV (reference sequence). CDR3 loop: CASSRTSGSGNNEQFF. CDR3 DNA: TGTGCCAGCAGCCGGACTAGCGGGAGCGGGAACAATGAGCAGTTCTTC.

The chain uses TRBV5-5 and TRBJ1-3; 7 bases align to TRBD1. V was pared by 2 bases and J by 4 bases, with 6 bases of the junction left unmatched. In germline, CDR1 is SGHKS, CDR2 YYEKEE (reference sequence). There are 15 residues in the CDR3. The CDR3 region has the DNA TGTGCCAGCAGCTTCGGACAGGCAAGCGGAAACACCATATATTTT. The encoded protein is CASSFGQASGNTIYF. Using reference TRBV5-5 and TRBJ1-3 for the parts outside the CDR3, the full variable domain is DAGVTQSPTHLIKTRGQQVTLRCSPISGHKSVSWYQQVLGQGPQFIFQYYEKEERGRGNFPDRFSARQFPNYSSELNVNALLLGDSALYLCASSFGQASGNTIYFGEGSWLTVV.

This clonotype was counted between two and nine times. The rearrangement joins TRBV15 to TRBJ2-7, with D uncertain. This CDR3 is 15 amino acids long. Germline assignment: CDR1 LNHNV and CDR2 YYDKDF (reference sequence). V lost 0 bases and J 3 bases, leaving 12 bases between the germline ends. The CDR3 DNA follows: TGTGCCACCAGCAGAGACGCAGGACCGAACTACGAGCAGTACTTC. Its translation is CATSRDAGPNYEQYF.

V and J are TRBV4-1 and TRBJ1-2; a weak D match, TRBD1 (6 bases). The length of the CDR3 is 16 residues. Germline loops: CDR1 MGHRA, CDR2 YSYEKL. V was pared by 4 bases and J by 3 bases, with 18 bases between. CDR3 DNA sequence: TGCGCCAGCAGCCCAACAAAACAGGGAGGACACTATGGCTACACCTTC. Encoded protein: CASSPTKQGGHYGYTF.

The chain links TRBV29-1 to TRBJ2-1; 7 bases map to TRBD1. This CDR3 has 14 amino acids. Germline CDR1 SQVTM, CDR2 ANQGSEA. Unmatched junction bases numbered 5, after V lost 2 bases and J lost 4 bases. In nucleotides, the CDR3 is TGCAGCGTTGAAAGCCAGGGGGTTTACAATGAGCAGTTCTTC. Its protein product is CSVESQGVYNEQFF.

The genes are TRBV5-1 and TRBJ2-7, with TRBD2 identical over 7 bases. Germline CDR1 SGHRS, CDR2 YFSETQ. J was trimmed by 2 bases and V by 0 bases; bases with no gene match: 11. This CDR3 is built from 17 residues. Here the CDR3 DNA reads TGCGCCAGCAGCTTGGAGGCCCAACTAGCGAGAACCTACGAGCAGTACTTC. It translates to CASSLEAQLARTYEQYF.

V gene TRBV7-2 combines with J gene TRBJ2-3; 11 bases agree with TRBD1. This CDR3 contains 15 residues. CDR1 is SGHTA and CDR2 is FQGNSA in the germline V gene. Germline trimming cut 7 bases from V and 4 bases from J; bases unmatched to any gene: 7. The DNA for the CDR3 is TGTGCCAGCATCCGGACAGGGGGCGTCGCAGATACGCAGTATTTT. Residues: CASIRTGGVADTQYF.

The rearrangement uses TRBV18 and TRBJ2-5; unclear D gene. The CDR3 is 13 amino acids. Germline V gives CDR1 KGHSH, CDR2 LQKENI. V gave up 4 bases and J gave up 4 bases, with 10 bases separating them. The CDR3 DNA follows: TGTGCCAGCTCACGCGACTCCACAGAGACCCAGTACTTC. Amino acids: CASSRDSTETQYF.

This clonotype was seen ten or more times. V is TRBV5-1 and J is TRBJ2-5; the match to TRBD1 covers 9 bases. The CDR3 runs to 15 residues. V trimming: 1 base; J trimming: 5 bases; junction bases outside the gene matches: 6. Germline V CDR1 and CDR2: SGHRS, YFSETQ. CDR3 sequence reads: CASSLLGTGSETQYF. The CDR3 nucleotides are TGCGCCAGCAGCTTGTTAGGGACAGGGAGTGAGACCCAGTACTTC.

The sample holds a few counts of this clonotype. The CDR3 nucleotides are TGTGCCAGCTCACGGGACAGTATCAACGAGCAGTACTTC. Amino acids: CASSRDSINEQYF. The V and J genes are TRBV18 and TRBJ2-7; 7 bases map to TRBD1. With 4 bases clipped from V and 5 bases from J, the junction kept 5 bases outside the gene matches. The CDR3 length is 13 residues. Germline loops: CDR1 KGHSH, CDR2 LQKENI. Full variable domain (missing parts from reference TRBV18 and TRBJ2-7): NAGVMQNPRHLVRRRGQEARLRCSPMKGHSHVYWYRQLPEEGLKFMVYLQKENIIDESGMPKERFSAEFPKEGPSILRIQQVVRGDSAAYFCASSRDSINEQYFGPGTRLTVT.

The chain is built from TRBV18 and TRBJ2-1; TRBD2 matches 11 bases. V dropped 2 bases and J dropped 4; count of bases not matched to a gene: 4. The germline CDR1 and CDR2 sequences are KGHSH and LQKENI. The CDR3 covers 16 residues. The CDR3 DNA follows: TGTGCCAGCTCACCAGGGACTAGCGGACCATACAATGAGCAGTTCTTC. Protein product: CASSPGTSGPYNEQFF.

The chain joins TRBV19 to TRBJ1-1, with no clear D. Between the trimmed V and J ends, which lost 3 bases and 7 bases, there was a span of 15 bases. The CDR3 totals 14 residues. Germline CDR1 is LNHDA and CDR2 is SQIVND (reference sequence). The CDR3 DNA follows: TGTGCCAGTAGTATGACCCCTCCAGGATTTGAAGCTTTCTTT. Translating gives CASSMTPPGFEAFF.

This clonotype was seen only a few times. This chain connects TRBV7-8 to TRBJ1-2; D is unclear. Deletions cut 5 bases from V and 4 bases from J, with 23 bases between. In germline, CDR1 is SGHVS, CDR2 FQNEAQ. The CDR3 covers 17 residues. The CDR3 spells CASSPPTGSPVTYGYTF. The DNA of the CDR3 is TGTGCCAGCAGCCCCCCAACCGGGAGCCCAGTTACCTATGGCTACACCTTC.

This clonotype has a handful of counts. V is TRBV11-2 and J is TRBJ2-1, with 9 nucleotides matching TRBD2. V dropped 1 base and J dropped 5; count of bases not matched to a gene: 12. The V gene's germline CDR1 is SGHAT and CDR2 FQNNGV. The CDR3 loop spans 18 amino acids. Written as DNA, the CDR3 is TGTGCCAGCAGCTTAGGAGCGGGGGGCATTGGTTTCCACAATGAGCAGTTCTTC. This sequence encodes CASSLGAGGIGFHNEQFF.

J is TRBJ1-5 and V is TRBV5-1, with D unclear. The CDR3 is 13 amino acids. Germline CDR1 reads SGHRS; CDR2 reads YFSETQ. V lost 4 bases and J lost 7, with 12 bases in between. The CDR3 nucleotides are TGCGCCAGCAGCCCGGCCCCGGGGCAGCCCCAGCATTTT. It yields the protein CASSPAPGQPQHF.

The chain couples TRBV18 to TRBJ2-7, with 9 bases lining up with TRBD2. CDR1 is KGHSH and CDR2 is LQKENI in the germline V gene. J gave up 6 bases and V 3 bases, and 9 bases lay outside the gene matches. This CDR3 is 15 amino acids long. The CDR3 nucleotides are TGTGCCAGCTCACCCGGGCAGGTAGCGGGGGTCGAGCAGTACTTC. Its translation is CASSPGQVAGVEQYF. Using reference TRBV18 and TRBJ2-7 for the parts outside the CDR3, the full variable domain is NAGVMQNPRHLVRRRGQEARLRCSPMKGHSHVYWYRQLPEEGLKFMVYLQKENIIDESGMPKERFSAEFPKEGPSILRIQQVVRGDSAAYFCASSPGQVAGVEQYFGPGTRLTVT.